This passage covers 31 T cell receptor beta chains from one sample sequenced in a study of blood T cells in healthy people across ages. Alongside a J-beta primer mix, a sample-barcoded 5' primer served in a second PCR lasting about 7 to 12 cycles. TCRdb passed the 5' RACE reads through MiXCR, listing each CDR3 protein once. The sample lists about 1.8 million distinct CDR3 sequences, roughly 49% occurring once. Material for sequencing was blood. These receptors came from a woman aged 40 to 49 in good health.

This clonotype was seen more than once but under ten times. CDR3 amino acids: CATGPGALRWSPLHF. The CDR3 region has the DNA TGTGCCACTGGTCCGGGGGCCCTCCGGTGGTCACCCCTCCACTTT. This rearrangement joins TRBV27 to TRBJ1-6; D is perhaps TRBD1 (6 bases). Germline V gives CDR1 MNHEY, CDR2 SMNVEV (reference sequence). V gave up 10 bases and J gave up 10 bases, with 23 bases separating them. The CDR3 is 15 amino acids.

CDR3 DNA: TGTGCCAGCAGTGAATCTGGCAGGCACCTTTCTCGGAACATTCAGTACTTC. Amino acids: CASSESGRHLSRNIQYF. V usage is TRBV2 and J usage is TRBJ2-4; no clear D gene. Trimming cost V 2 bases and J 7 bases, with 21 bases left between them. CDR3 size: 17 residues. Germline V lookup: CDR1 SNHLY, CDR2 FYNNEI.

Many counts were recorded for this clonotype. J is TRBJ2-7 and V is TRBV7-2, with TRBD2 as a possible D gene (6 bases). The V end lost 0 bases, the J end lost 2 bases, and 11 bases lay between the germline ends. CDR3 size: 15 residues. Germline V lookup: CDR1 SGHTA, CDR2 FQGNSA. CDR3 nucleotide sequence: TGTGCCAGCAGCTTAGCGGCTAGCGATACCTACGAGCAGTACTTC. Translated, it gives CASSLAASDTYEQYF.

For this clonotype: Germline is not matched at one junction end, which may reflect a read error. The chain links TRBV29-1 to TRBJ2-3, with D perhaps being TRBD1 or TRBD2 (5 bases each). The CDR3 extends over 13 amino acids. Germline V gene sequence: CDR1 SQVTM, CDR2 ANQGSEA. The CDR3 protein is CSVKDPGPDTQYF. The DNA for the CDR3 is TGCAGCGTTAAAGACCCGGGGCCCGATACGCAGTATTTT.

This clonotype has only one observation. J is TRBJ2-7 and V is TRBV3-1; TRBD1 aligns across 10 bases. The CDR3 has 18 amino acids. V lost 5 bases, J lost 0 bases, and 13 bases stayed unmatched. CDR1 is LGHDT, CDR2 YNNKEL, per germline (reference sequence). The CDR3 is CASSYRQGARQSSYEQYF. The CDR3 DNA reads as TGTGCCAGCAGCTACCGACAGGGGGCTCGACAAAGCTCCTACGAGCAGTACTTC.

V and J are TRBV7-8 and TRBJ2-7; 7 bases align to TRBD2. The germline CDR1 and CDR2 sequences are SGHVS and FQNEAQ. CDR3 length: 15 residues. V gave up 4 bases and J gave up 1 base; unmatched junction bases: 7. The DNA for the CDR3 is TGTGCCAGCAGCTCCAGTGCGGGGGTATCCTACGAGCAGTACTTC. Its protein is CASSSSAGVSYEQYF.

The V and J genes are TRBV6-2 or TRBV6-3 and TRBJ2-1; D is undetermined. The CDR3 has 14 amino acids. CDR1 and CDR2 (germline): MNHEY, SVGEGT. V lost 3 bases and J 3 bases, leaving 9 bases between the germline ends. The CDR3 DNA reads TGTGCCAGCAGTTATCGACTTAACTACAATGAGCAGTTCTTC. It yields the protein CASSYRLNYNEQFF.

This chain connects TRBV12-3 or TRBV12-4 to TRBJ2-5, with 9 bases lining up with TRBD1. V lost 3 bases, J lost 7 bases, and 12 bases stayed unmatched. CDR3 length: 16 residues. The CDR3 bases are TGTGCCAGCAGTTTGACTACCGGGACAGGGTGGGGGACCCAGTACTTC. This encodes CASSLTTGTGWGTQYF.

This clonotype was observed a few times. The V call is TRBV29-1, the J call TRBJ2-3; 7 positions agree with TRBD2. The germline CDR1 and CDR2 sequences are SQVTM and ANQGSEA. J gave up 4 bases and V 7 bases, and 8 bases lay outside the gene matches. This CDR3 contains 13 residues. The CDR3 region has the DNA TGCAGCGGGACTAGTTCCGGAGCAGATACGCAGTATTTT. Residues: CSGTSSGADTQYF.

This sequence joins TRBV5-1 and TRBJ2-5, with D unclear. This CDR3 has 12 amino acids. V was pared by 4 bases and J by 11 bases, with 15 bases between. Germline V gene sequence: CDR1 SGHRS, CDR2 YFSETQ. CDR3 bases: TGCGCCAGCAGCCTAACAAACAATGAGCAGTACTTC. The encoded protein is CASSLTNNEQYF.

The V and J genes are TRBV10-3 and TRBJ2-7; tentatively, D is TRBD1 or TRBD2 (7 bases each). Trimming took off 6 bases at V and 1 base at J, with 16 bases between the two ends. CDR1 is ENHRY, CDR2 SYGVKD, per germline. The CDR3 consists of 15 residues. CDR3 protein: CAISTPGGESYEQYF. The CDR3 DNA reads as TGTGCCATCAGCACCCCAGGGGGGGAGTCCTACGAGCAGTACTTC.

V gene TRBV5-1 combines with J gene TRBJ1-2, with 7 bases that match TRBD1. This CDR3 region has 17 residues. V shed 3 bases, J shed 5 bases, and the junction held 16 bases outside the gene matches. Germline V gene sequence: CDR1 SGHRS, CDR2 YFSETQ. The CDR3 loop is CASSYIGGEYLYYGYTF. CDR3 nucleotide sequence: TGCGCCAGCAGCTATATAGGGGGCGAGTACCTATATTATGGCTACACCTTC.

There are a few counts of this clonotype. The V gene is TRBV4-1, the J gene TRBJ2-1; unclear D gene. The V end lost 0 bases, the J end lost 10 bases, and 13 bases lay between the germline ends. The CDR3 loop spans 14 amino acids. Germline CDR1 and CDR2: MGHRA and YSYEKL. The CDR3 nucleotides read TGCGCCAGCAGCCAAGAACGAGTGGAGCGCGAGCAGTTCTTC. Translation: CASSQERVEREQFF.

The genes are TRBV3-1 and TRBJ2-3, with TRBD2 identical over 11 bases. The CDR3 consists of 22 residues. V shed 3 bases, J shed 2 bases, and the junction held 22 bases outside the gene matches. CDR1 LGHDT and CDR2 YNNKEL come from the germline V gene (reference sequence). CDR3 in amino acids: CASSHTLLAGLAAKGFTDTQYF. The CDR3 nucleotides read TGTGCCAGCAGCCACACCCTCTTGGCGGGACTAGCGGCCAAGGGGTTCACAGATACGCAGTATTTT.

V gene TRBV12-3 or TRBV12-4 combines with J gene TRBJ1-5; D is ambiguous. Deletions cut 7 bases from V and 3 bases from J, with 16 bases between. This CDR3 is 15 amino acids long. The CDR3 coding sequence is TGTGCCAGCACCCTCGGAGCTCCTGCCAATCAGCCCCAGCATTTT. It yields the protein CASTLGAPANQPQHF.

The gene calls are TRBV11-1 and TRBJ2-5; D remains unclear. CDR1 is SGHAT and CDR2 is FQDESV in the germline V gene (reference sequence). The CDR3 contains 12 residues. V was trimmed by 5 bases and J by 11 bases, leaving 15 bases between them. The CDR3 reads CASSTPNNEQYF. CDR3 coding DNA: TGTGCCAGCAGCACCCCCAACAATGAGCAGTACTTC.

This clonotype was recorded only once. A read error may produce the germline difference seen at one junction end. The chain couples TRBV7-2 to TRBJ2-3, with TRBD2 matching 8 bases. CDR3 length: 16 amino acids. The V gene's germline CDR1 is SGHTA and CDR2 FQGNSA. In nucleotides, the CDR3 is TGTGCCAGCAGCCCCCGGAGGGCGGGAGGCACAGGTACGCAGTATTTT. As protein: CASSPRRAGGTGTQYF.

This clonotype has at least ten counts. The chain recombines TRBV24-1 with TRBJ1-5; the match to TRBD1 covers 8 bases. V lost 4 bases to trimming and J lost 3 bases; unmatched junction nucleotides: 7. The CDR3 sequence is 16 residues long. The germline V gene has CDR1 KGHDR and CDR2 SFDVKD. CDR3 sequence reads: CATSERTGRANQPQHF. The CDR3 bases are TGTGCCACCAGTGAGCGGACAGGGAGGGCCAATCAGCCCCAGCATTTT.

This sequence joins TRBV7-3 and TRBJ2-1, with a weak D call TRBD1 (5 bases). Germline CDR1 SGHTA, CDR2 FQGTGA. The V and J ends lost 5 bases and 2 bases respectively, with 13 bases between them. This CDR3 has 15 residues. In nucleotides, the CDR3 is TGTGCCAGCAGCCCTCAGGGTGGACCCTACAATGAGCAGTTCTTC. Its translation: CASSPQGGPYNEQFF.

This clonotype was detected only a few times. The rearrangement joins TRBV5-1 to TRBJ2-7, with D unresolved. The germline V and J ends were trimmed by 0 bases and 4 bases, with 11 bases remaining between them. From germline, CDR1 is SGHRS and CDR2 YFSETQ. This CDR3 region has 14 residues. CDR3 protein: CASSLAGSEYEQYF. DNA for the CDR3: TGCGCCAGCAGCTTGGCAGGCAGTGAATACGAGCAGTACTTC.

The rearrangement links TRBV4-3 to TRBJ2-5, with 8 bases that match TRBD2. V shed 4 bases and J 11 bases; nucleotides not matched to a gene: 12. CDR3 length: 14 residues. Per the germline V gene, CDR1 is LGHNA and CDR2 is YSLEER. CDR3 DNA: TGCGCCAGCAGCCTAGCGGGGATGTACAATGAGCAGTACTTC. This codes for CASSLAGMYNEQYF.

In this sample, this clonotype turned up a few times. This chain connects TRBV12-5 to TRBJ2-5; D is possibly TRBD1 or TRBD2 (6 bases each). CDR1 is LGHNT, CDR2 FRNRAP, per germline. The CDR3 runs to 15 residues. V was shortened by 1 base and J by 5 bases, with 14 bases between the two germline ends. CDR3 sequence (DNA): TGTGCTAGTGGTTTGGCCCCAGGGGAGGAGGAGACCCAGTACTTC. Translated, it gives CASGLAPGEEETQYF. The whole variable domain, filled in from reference TRBV12-5 and TRBJ2-5, reads DARVTQTPRHKVTEMGQEVTMRCQPILGHNTVFWYRQTMMQGLELLAYFRNRAPLDDSGMPKDRFSAEMPDATLATLKIQPSEPRDSAVYFCASGLAPGEEETQYFGPGTRLLVL.

In its sample, this clonotype was seen a few times. The chain carries TRBV20-1 and TRBJ1-6; 11 bases align to TRBD1. Per germline, CDR1 DFQATT and CDR2 SNEGSKA (reference sequence). V lost 6 bases, J lost 3 bases, and 7 bases stayed unmatched. This CDR3 is built from 16 residues. CDR3 bases: TGCAGTGCGCCCCCGGGACAGGGGGTCTATAATTCACCCCTCCACTTT. Translation: CSAPPGQGVYNSPLHF.

A few counts support this clonotype. The V and J genes are TRBV24-1 and TRBJ2-7; possible D gene TRBD2, 5 bases. The germline CDR1 and CDR2 sequences are KGHDR and SFDVKD. The CDR3 loop spans 16 amino acids. Trimming took 4 bases from V and 2 from J, leaving 17 bases between them. CDR3 residues: CATSDPSTGSTYEQYF. CDR3 DNA sequence: TGTGCCACCAGTGACCCGTCAACGGGGAGTACCTACGAGCAGTACTTC.

The chain carries TRBV29-1 and TRBJ2-5, with D unclear. The CDR3 covers 14 residues. From germline, CDR1 is SQVTM and CDR2 ANQGSEA. The germline V and J ends were trimmed by 0 bases and 0 bases, with 8 bases remaining between them. The CDR3 DNA sequence: TGCAGCGTTGAAGATCAGGCCTACCAAGAGACCCAGTACTTC. The encoded protein is CSVEDQAYQETQYF.

The table lists this clonotype with a few counts. The V call is TRBV12-3 or TRBV12-4, the J call TRBJ2-5, with 7 bases that match TRBD2. V lost 8 bases and J lost 3; bases outside the gene matches: 12. The CDR3 runs to 15 residues. The CDR3 sequence: CASGNLGGTKETQYF. CDR3 DNA: TGTGCCAGCGGAAACTTGGGGGGGACGAAAGAGACCCAGTACTTC.

Comments on this clonotype: The junction shows a germline mismatch at one end, possibly a read error. The V gene is TRBV25-1, the J gene TRBJ1-1; tentatively, D is TRBD1 (5 bases). The CDR3 sequence is 16 residues long. The germline V gene encodes CDR1 MGHDK and CDR2 SYGVNS. The CDR3 nucleotides read TGCGCCAGCAGTGATATGACGGGGGAGGGAGACACTGAAGCTTTCTTT. It codes for CASSDMTGEGDTEAFF.

The chain uses TRBV20-1 and TRBJ2-1, with D maybe TRBD2 (5 bases). This CDR3 region has 14 residues. The germline CDR1 and CDR2 sequences are DFQATT and SNEGSKA (reference sequence). V lost 3 bases and J lost 13, with 22 bases in between. The CDR3 reads CSASTDGWGETQFF. Here the CDR3 DNA reads TGCAGTGCTAGCACTGACGGTTGGGGAGAGACCCAGTTCTTC.

V and J are TRBV9 and TRBJ2-5; D may match TRBD1 or TRBD2 (6 bases each). This CDR3 has 16 amino acids. CDR1 SGDLS and CDR2 YYNGEE come from the germline V gene. The ends were cut back, 0 bases at V and 2 bases at J, with 14 bases in the middle. The CDR3 spells CASSVAVGGRQETQYF. CDR3 DNA: TGTGCCAGCAGCGTAGCTGTAGGGGGGAGGCAAGAGACCCAGTACTTC.

There are a few counts of this clonotype. This rearrangement joins TRBV13 to TRBJ2-1, with 7 nucleotides matching TRBD2. V dropped 2 bases and J dropped 3; count of bases not matched to a gene: 4. This CDR3 has 15 amino acids. The germline V gene has CDR1 PRHDT and CDR2 FYEKMQ (reference sequence). The CDR3 coding sequence is TGTGCCAGCAGCTTAACGGGGGGAATCTACAATGAGCAGTTCTTC. It translates to CASSLTGGIYNEQFF.

This clonotype showed up just a few times. DNA of the CDR3: TGCAGCGTAACCTCCGGGACAGGGGGGAACTATGGCTACACCTTC. Protein product: CSVTSGTGGNYGYTF. The chain employs TRBV29-1 and TRBJ1-2; 11 bases match TRBD1. CDR1 and CDR2 (germline): SQVTM, ANQGSEA. The CDR3 runs to 15 residues. Germline trimming cut 6 bases from V and 2 bases from J; bases unmatched to any gene: 8.